These 7 T cell receptor beta chains came from one sample sequenced in a study of CD8 T cells in Susac syndrome. With random hexamers, roughly 0.45 to 1 ug RNA was reverse transcribed. Via MiXCR, TCRdb re-called the immunoSEQ multiplex PCR reads, giving one row per CDR3 protein. There are 180,000 or so distinct CDR3 sequences in the sample; 85% to 95% occur only once, and around 0.1% lies in the top ten. The sample taken for sequencing was CD4+ T cells from PBMCs. Source of these receptors: a human donor with Susac syndrome.

J is TRBJ1-1 and V is TRBV7-9; 7 nucleotides match TRBD1. Germline V gene lookup returns CDR1 SEHNR and CDR2 FQNEAQ (reference sequence). The V segment lost 2 bases and the J segment 5 bases; nucleotides outside the gene matches: 5. The CDR3 is 14 amino acids. Here the CDR3 reads CASSLQGGYTEAFF. The CDR3 DNA is TGTGCCAGCAGCTTACAGGGGGGTTATACTGAAGCTTTCTTT.

The rearrangement links TRBV18 to TRBJ2-7; D perhaps matches TRBD1 (6 bases). V lost 2 bases and J lost 3, with 11 bases in between. Per germline, CDR1 KGHSH and CDR2 LQKENI. The CDR3 runs 14 residues. Written as DNA, the CDR3 is TGTGCCAGCTCACCAAGGACAGCCATCTACGAGCAGTACTTC. It encodes CASSPRTAIYEQYF.

The V gene is TRBV2, the J gene TRBJ2-1; perhaps TRBD2 as D (6 bases). Germline V gives CDR1 SNHLY, CDR2 FYNNEI. The CDR3 covers 15 residues. V was pared by 8 bases and J by 2 bases, with 16 bases between. The CDR3: CASGLQALPYNEQFF. CDR3 DNA sequence: TGTGCCAGCGGACTACAGGCCCTCCCCTACAATGAGCAGTTCTTC.

This rearrangement joins TRBV29-1 to TRBJ1-1; D is possibly TRBD1 (6 bases). The germline gives CDR1 SQVTM, CDR2 ANQGSEA. V shed 8 bases and J shed 3 bases, with 19 bases lying between them. The CDR3 runs 14 residues. The CDR3 DNA sequence: TGCAGCATGGTAACAGGGATGGCGGACACTGAAGCTTTCTTT. As protein: CSMVTGMADTEAFF.

The chain employs TRBV6-5 and TRBJ1-2; TRBD1 might be the D (6 bases). Germline-derived CDR1 and CDR2 are MNHEY and SVGAGI. The V end lost 2 bases, the J end lost 0 bases, and 13 bases lay between the germline ends. This CDR3 contains 16 residues. For the CDR3, the DNA is TGTGCCAGCAGTTACGACAGGCCCCCCGCTAACTATGGCTACACCTTC. Translating it yields CASSYDRPPANYGYTF.

The rearrangement joins TRBV25-1 to TRBJ1-2, with 9 bases fitting TRBD1. The CDR3 consists of 12 residues. The ends lost 7 bases at V and 8 bases at J; junction bases unmatched: 5. Germline loops: CDR1 MGHDK, CDR2 SYGVNS. The CDR3 nucleotides are TGTGCCAGCACGGGACAGGGTTACGGCTACACCTTC. Residues: CASTGQGYGYTF.

This chain connects TRBV30 to TRBJ2-1; 8 nucleotides align to TRBD1. Germline CDR1 GTSNPN, CDR2 SVGIG (reference sequence). V shed 2 bases and J 15 bases; nucleotides not matched to a gene: 9. This CDR3 is 12 amino acids long. CDR3 loop: CAWSPDRDRAFF. The DNA for the CDR3 is TGTGCCTGGAGTCCGGACAGGGATCGTGCGTTCTTC.